These 25 T cell receptor beta chains came from one sample sequenced in a study of CD8 T cells in ankylosing spondylitis. TCRdb re-derived calls from the 5' RACE reads in MiXCR, one entry per CDR3 protein. The data contain a few hundred thousand distinct CDR3 sequences, around a tenth of them singletons. Sequenced sample: blood, either unsorted or a sorted T cell fraction (not recorded which). All receptors come from a female donor with ankylosing spondylitis or in good health (not recorded which).

There are a few counts of this clonotype. V and J are TRBV20-1 and TRBJ2-2; D gene unclear. The V gene's germline CDR1 is DFQATT and CDR2 SNEGSKA (reference sequence). V was trimmed by 5 bases and J by 4 bases, leaving 14 bases between them. This CDR3 has 14 amino acids. The CDR3 protein is CSALDGRVTGELFF. The CDR3, as DNA: TGCAGTGCTCTCGACGGGCGAGTCACCGGGGAGCTGTTTTTT.

This clonotype was recorded many times. The genes are TRBV5-1 and TRBJ1-4; 8 nucleotides match TRBD1. The germline CDR1 and CDR2 sequences are SGHRS and YFSETQ. The CDR3 loop spans 14 amino acids. Trimming removed 4 bases from V and 8 bases from J; junction bases left unmatched: 7. CDR3 coding DNA: TGCGCCAGCAGCGTGGACAGGGCACGAGAAAAACTGTTTTTT. Protein product: CASSVDRAREKLFF. Full variable domain (rest looked up from reference TRBV5-1 and TRBJ1-4): KAGVTQTPRYLIKTRGQQVTLSCSPISGHRSVSWYQQTPGQGLQFLFEYFSETQRNKGNFPGRFSGRQFSNSRSEMNVSTLELGDSALYLCASSVDRAREKLFFGSGTQLSVL.

The J gene is TRBJ2-1, the V gene TRBV20-1; no clear D. V gave up 4 bases and J gave up 0 bases, with 16 bases separating them. From germline, CDR1 is DFQATT and CDR2 SNEGSKA (reference sequence). The CDR3 has 16 residues. As DNA, the CDR3 is TGCAGTGCTATAACTCCGAGCGTGAGCTCCTACAATGAGCAGTTCTTC. Its protein product is CSAITPSVSSYNEQFF.

The chain uses TRBV5-5 and TRBJ2-3, with 12 bases identical to TRBD2. In germline, CDR1 is SGHKS, CDR2 YYEKEE (reference sequence). CDR3 length: 17 residues. V gave up 3 bases and J gave up 8 bases; unmatched junction bases: 13. The CDR3 loop is CASSSHTSGRTGVTQYF. The CDR3 DNA reads as TGTGCCAGCAGCTCGCACACTAGCGGGAGGACTGGGGTTACGCAGTATTTT.

V usage is TRBV7-2 and J usage is TRBJ2-5; D not resolved. Germline CDR1 and CDR2: SGHTA and FQGNSA. The CDR3 length is 13 residues. The V end lost 6 bases, the J end lost 6 bases, and 14 bases lay between the germline ends. CDR3 in DNA: TGTGCCAGCAGTCAAACTCCCGGAAAGACCCAGTACTTC. Amino acid sequence: CASSQTPGKTQYF.

This clonotype was seen many times. The CDR3 here is CASSLESGNTEAFF. CDR3 coding DNA: TGCGCCAGCAGCTTGGAATCCGGGAACACTGAAGCTTTCTTT. The chain couples TRBV5-1 to TRBJ1-1, with unresolved D. V lost 0 bases, J lost 1 base, and 7 bases lay in between. CDR1 is SGHRS, CDR2 YFSETQ, per germline. There are 14 residues in the CDR3.

This clonotype has just a few counts. This chain connects TRBV7-3 to TRBJ2-2, with D perhaps matching TRBD2 (5 bases). The CDR3 has 15 amino acids. The germline V gene encodes CDR1 SGHTA and CDR2 FQGTGA. V gave up 1 base and J gave up 4 bases, with 10 bases separating them. This chain's CDR3 is CASSLNRGLTGELFF. In nucleotides, the CDR3 is TGTGCCAGCAGCTTAAATCGCGGACTCACCGGGGAGCTGTTTTTT.

This clonotype appeared a few times. The chain has TRBV25-1 and TRBJ1-2; TRBD1 is a possible D gene (5 bases). The germline V gene has CDR1 MGHDK and CDR2 SYGVNS. With 8 bases removed from V and 4 bases from J, the gap between germline ends came to 17 bases. This CDR3 spans 14 amino acids. The CDR3 loop is CASPGVPILYGYTF. The DNA of the CDR3 is TGTGCCAGCCCGGGGGTACCTATTCTCTATGGCTACACCTTC.

This clonotype was seen many times. The chain combines TRBV12-3 or TRBV12-4 with TRBJ2-2, with D possibly matching TRBD1 (6 bases). The CDR3 is made up of 16 amino acids. Trimming removed 6 bases at V and 6 bases at J, with 20 bases between. The CDR3 spells CASRKQGILFSGELFF. The CDR3 DNA reads as TGTGCCAGCAGGAAACAGGGTATCCTGTTCTCCGGGGAGCTGTTTTTT.

This clonotype was seen repeatedly, ten times or more. The chain employs TRBV20-1 and TRBJ2-3; weak D call: TRBD2 (7 bases). This CDR3 has 15 amino acids. CDR1 is DFQATT, CDR2 SNEGSKA, per germline (reference sequence). Trimming cost V 5 bases and J 4 bases, with 19 bases left between them. The DNA of the CDR3 is TGCAGTGCTCTGGGGGGGGCCTTCGTCCCAGATACGCAGTATTTT. Amino acids: CSALGGAFVPDTQYF.

This clonotype was seen repeatedly, ten times or more. The V and J genes are TRBV10-3 and TRBJ2-1; 7 bases line up with TRBD2. V lost 8 bases and J lost 6; bases outside the gene matches: 1. The length of the CDR3 is 11 residues. Germline CDR1 is ENHRY and CDR2 is SYGVKD. The CDR3 here is CAIGGGNEQFF. CDR3 DNA: TGTGCCATCGGCGGGGGCAATGAGCAGTTCTTC.

The chain has TRBV28 and TRBJ1-3; D unclear. The germline gives CDR1 MDHEN, CDR2 SYDVKM. Trimming stripped 6 bases from V and 4 bases from J, with 16 bases between. The CDR3 is 15 amino acids. This CDR3 is CASRPRGLVGNTIYF. As DNA, the CDR3 is TGTGCCAGCAGACCCCGAGGCCTCGTGGGAAACACCATATATTTT.

This clonotype was found many times. CDR3 region: CASSIGTGPLYGYTF. The CDR3 DNA follows: TGTGCCAGCTCAATCGGGACAGGCCCTCTCTATGGCTACACCTTC. The chain joins TRBV6-2 or TRBV6-3 to TRBJ1-2; TRBD1 matches at 8 bases. The CDR3 spans 15 residues. Trimming at V came to 8 bases and at J to 4 bases, leaving 12 bases not matched to a gene. Germline V gene sequence: CDR1 MNHEY, CDR2 SVGEGT.

The table lists this clonotype with many counts. This chain links TRBV7-2 with TRBJ2-7; 9 bases fit TRBD1. This CDR3 spans 15 amino acids. V trimming: 2 bases; J trimming: 2 bases; junction bases outside the gene matches: 4. Germline V CDR1 and CDR2: SGHTA, FQGNSA. CDR3 bases: TGTGCCAGCAGCTTAAGGGGACAGGGCACCTACGAGCAGTACTTC. Amino acid sequence: CASSLRGQGTYEQYF.

This clonotype was seen at least ten times. The chain joins TRBV12-3 or TRBV12-4 to TRBJ1-1, with 7 bases fitting TRBD1. Unmatched junction bases numbered 11, after V lost 7 bases and J lost 3 bases. The CDR3 is made up of 15 amino acids. Here the CDR3 reads CASNPRGGRYTEAFF. The CDR3 nucleotides are TGTGCCAGCAACCCGCGAGGGGGCAGGTACACTGAAGCTTTCTTT.

This clonotype has ten or more counts. The chain has TRBV5-1 and TRBJ2-1; D possibly uses TRBD1 or TRBD2 (5 bases each). CDR3 length equals 12 residues. Germline assignment: CDR1 SGHRS and CDR2 YFSETQ. V dropped 5 bases and J dropped 4 bases, with 7 bases sitting between them. CDR3 nucleotides: TGCGCCAGCAGAGAGGGGTACAATGAGCAGTTCTTC. This sequence encodes CASREGYNEQFF.

This clonotype was seen many times. This chain uses TRBV28 with TRBJ2-7, with D possibly TRBD2 on 7 matching bases. The CDR3 is made up of 13 amino acids. Germline V gene data show CDR1 as MDHEN and CDR2 as SYDVKM. Trimming cost V 7 bases and J 6 bases, with 16 bases left between them. CDR3: CASTPPGGSEQYF. For the CDR3, the DNA is TGTGCCAGCACCCCGCCGGGGGGCTCCGAGCAGTACTTC.

The V and J genes are TRBV20-1 and TRBJ1-3; 7 bases align to TRBD1. Germline V CDR1 and CDR2: DFQATT, SNEGSKA (reference sequence). The ends lost 7 bases at V and 4 bases at J; junction bases unmatched: 7. This CDR3 has 13 amino acids. CDR3 bases: TGCAGTGGGAAGGGGGCTTACGGAAACACCATATATTTT. Its protein product is CSGKGAYGNTIYF.

This clonotype was recorded many times. V gene TRBV29-1 combines with J gene TRBJ2-3, with 13 bases matching TRBD2. The CDR3 has 14 amino acids. CDR1 is SQVTM, CDR2 ANQGSEA, per germline. V lost 3 bases, J lost 4 bases, and 1 base stayed unmatched. The CDR3 reads CSVETSGRPDTQYF. The CDR3 nucleotides read TGCAGCGTTGAGACTAGCGGGAGGCCAGATACGCAGTATTTT.

This clonotype appeared a single time. The chain recombines TRBV4-1 with TRBJ1-1; D gene unclear. V was trimmed by 1 base and J by 4 bases, leaving 7 bases between them. Germline V gene lookup returns CDR1 MGHRA and CDR2 YSYEKL. The CDR3 spans 13 residues. CDR3 nucleotides: TGCGCCAGCAGCCAAGTTTTGGGCACTGAAGCTTTCTTT. It specifies CASSQVLGTEAFF.

This clonotype appeared many times. The chain recombines TRBV7-2 with TRBJ2-7; D ambiguous. The V end was cut by 5 bases, the J end by 5 bases, with 10 bases between. The CDR3 covers 12 residues. Germline V gene data show CDR1 as SGHTA and CDR2 as FQGNSA. The CDR3 region is CASSHPSNEQYF. Here the CDR3 DNA reads TGTGCCAGCAGCCACCCAAGCAACGAGCAGTACTTC.

This clonotype was detected a few times. A much bigger clone sits one base away, suggesting this may be a read error. This chain uses TRBV20-1 with TRBJ1-1; 11 bases agree with TRBD1. The length of the CDR3 is 15 residues. Germline V gene sequence: CDR1 DFQATT, CDR2 SNEGSKA (reference sequence). CDR3 nucleotides: TGCAGTGCAAATGGACAGGGGGCGATGAACACTGAAGCTTCCTTT. Translating it yields CSANGQGAMNTEASF.

In this sample, this clonotype turned up many times. Here the CDR3 DNA reads TGCGCCAGCAGCTTGACCCTAGCGGGGGGGCCTTTTAAGTCGGATACGCAGTATTTT. This codes for CASSLTLAGGPFKSDTQYF. The rearrangement links TRBV5-1 to TRBJ2-3; 12 nucleotides align to TRBD2. Germline-derived CDR1 and CDR2 are SGHRS and YFSETQ. V was pared by 1 base and J by 6 bases, with 15 bases of the junction left unmatched. The CDR3 has 19 amino acids.

This clonotype turned up a few times. The rearrangement joins TRBV11-2 to TRBJ1-3; TRBD1 is a possible D gene (6 bases). V lost 5 bases, J lost 0 bases, and 11 bases lay in between. The V gene's germline CDR1 is SGHAT and CDR2 FQNNGV. The CDR3 is 15 residues long. The CDR3 sequence: CASSPRGASGNTIYF. The CDR3 DNA sequence: TGTGCCAGCAGCCCAAGGGGGGCCTCTGGAAACACCATATATTTT.

The rearrangement joins TRBV11-2 to TRBJ2-3; the D gene is possibly TRBD2 (6 bases). Germline values: CDR1 SGHAT, CDR2 FQNNGV. The CDR3 extends over 16 amino acids. With 5 bases removed from V and 4 bases from J, the gap between germline ends came to 19 bases. In DNA form, the CDR3 reads TGTGCCAGCAGCGCTAATACGGGAGATAGTGCAGATACGCAGTATTTT. Translated: CASSANTGDSADTQYF.